In its sample, the clone carrying this TCR beta chain was seen many times. Repertoires were generated with immunoSEQ multiplex PCR, while TCRdb's copy carries only in-frame clones and drops some. This table has around 220,000 clones, about 85% appearing once. This entry belongs to a study of blood T cell repertoires in COVID-19. Germline CDR1 and CDR2: LGHNA and YNFKEQ. The V end was cut by 1 base, the J end by 4 bases, with 13 bases between. The CDR3 runs 15 residues. The source of this sequence is a man younger than 40 with active or convalescent COVID-19. The sample taken for sequencing was peripheral blood. The rearrangement joins TRBV4-2 to TRBJ1-2, with D uncertain. The CDR3 DNA is TGTGCCAGCAGCCAAGGTTCGACACGAATCTATGGCTACACCTTC. Protein sequence: CASSQGSTRIYGYTF.